Sequencing of this TCR beta chain was carried out in a study of CD8+ T cells in alopecia areata. Germline V lookup: CDR1 SEHNR, CDR2 FQNEAQ (reference sequence). The germline V and J ends were trimmed by 3 bases and 6 bases, with 14 bases remaining between them. This CDR3 region has 15 residues. The sample holds a few counts of this clone. Its antigen is as yet unknown. RNA was isolated and reverse transcribed to cDNA, the sequencing template. The table came from immunoSEQ multiplex PCR; TCRdb's copy has only in-frame clones and leaves some out. The sample lists 150,000 or so clones; almost 50% were seen once. Study-wide results and caveats: Sequence data from scalp samples additionally include resident alphabeta T cells of normal skin. An increase in clonality over normal scalp was evident in lesional scalp, especially alopecia totalis/universalis.

The investigators collected lesional scalp punch biopsies and peripheral blood from alopecia areata patients. Separation by sorting yielded CD4+ and CD8+ T cells from PBMCs. This receptor was identified in a human donor with alopecia areata. The chain uses TRBV7-9 and TRBJ2-2; no firm D call. The sequenced sample was CD8+ T cells sorted from blood, obtained at week 0. Here the CDR3 reads CASSFRITGPGELFF. Here the CDR3 DNA reads TGTGCCAGCAGCTTTAGGATTACCGGGCCCGGGGAGCTGTTTTTT.